The 2 T cell receptor beta chains in this list originate from one sample, sequenced in a study of T-cell reconstitution after alpha-beta-depleted transplantation in children. Unique molecular identifiers featured in how the TCRbeta library was prepared. A single record per CDR3 protein comes from TCRdb applying MiXCR to the PCR reads. Of approximately 630,000 distinct CDR3 sequences listed, about an eighth are singletons. This specimen was PBMCs, taken before TCRalphabeta/CD19-depleted stem cell transplant. The receptors derive from a girl aged 2-10 years with congenital amegakaryocytic thrombocytopenia, due to receive a stem cell transplant.

This clonotype has at least ten counts. The chain has TRBV20-1 and TRBJ2-7; tentatively, D is TRBD2 (5 bases). The CDR3 is 14 amino acids. CDR1 and CDR2 (germline): DFQATT, SNEGSKA (reference sequence). Trimming shortened V by 1 base and J by 3 bases, and 13 bases separated the two germline ends. The CDR3 sequence is CSARGSLGGYEQYF. CDR3 bases: TGCAGTGCTAGAGGCTCGTTAGGAGGCTACGAGCAGTACTTC.

This clonotype was picked up many times. This chain uses TRBV4-2 with TRBJ2-1, with unresolved D. This CDR3 region has 14 residues. Trimming left V 0 bases short and J 4 bases short, with 7 bases between. The germline V gene encodes CDR1 LGHNA and CDR2 YNFKEQ. Here the CDR3 DNA reads TGTGCCAGCAGCCAAGATGAAGGATACAATGAGCAGTTCTTC. Amino acid sequence: CASSQDEGYNEQFF.